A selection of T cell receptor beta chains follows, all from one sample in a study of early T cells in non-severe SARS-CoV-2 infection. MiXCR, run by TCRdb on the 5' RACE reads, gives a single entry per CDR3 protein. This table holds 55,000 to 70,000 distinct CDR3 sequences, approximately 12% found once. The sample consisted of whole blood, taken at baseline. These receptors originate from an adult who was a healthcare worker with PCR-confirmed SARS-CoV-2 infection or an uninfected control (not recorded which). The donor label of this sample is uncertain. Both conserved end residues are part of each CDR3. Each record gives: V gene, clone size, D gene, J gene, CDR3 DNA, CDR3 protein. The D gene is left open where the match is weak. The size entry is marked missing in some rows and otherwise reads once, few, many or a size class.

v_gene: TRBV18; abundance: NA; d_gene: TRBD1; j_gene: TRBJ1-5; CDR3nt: TGTGCCAGCTCAGCAGGGGGGGTGAGCAATCAGCCCCAGCATTTT; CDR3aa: CASSAGGVSNQPQHF
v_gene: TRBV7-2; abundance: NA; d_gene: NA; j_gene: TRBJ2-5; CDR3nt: TGTGCCAGCAGAAAGGGAGTCCAAGAGACCCAGTACTTC; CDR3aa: CASRKGVQETQYF
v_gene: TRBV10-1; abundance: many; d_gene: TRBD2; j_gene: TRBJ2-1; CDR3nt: TGCGCCAGCAGTGATCGGGTAGCGGGGACCTACAATGAGCAGTTCTTC; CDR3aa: CASSDRVAGTYNEQFF
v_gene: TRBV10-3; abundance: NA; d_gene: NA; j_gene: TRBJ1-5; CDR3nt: TGTGCCATCAGTGAGACAGCTAATCAGCCCCAGCATTTT; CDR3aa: CAISETANQPQHF
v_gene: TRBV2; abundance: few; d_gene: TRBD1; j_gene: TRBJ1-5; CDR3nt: TGTGCCAGCAGTGATCGGACAGGGGGAGGTCAGCCCCAGCATTTT; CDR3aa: CASSDRTGGGQPQHF
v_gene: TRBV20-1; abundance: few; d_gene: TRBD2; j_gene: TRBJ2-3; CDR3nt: TGCAGTGCTAGAGATTCCGGGCCTGCTAGGGCGGGGGCAGATACGCAGTATTTT; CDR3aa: CSARDSGPARAGADTQYF
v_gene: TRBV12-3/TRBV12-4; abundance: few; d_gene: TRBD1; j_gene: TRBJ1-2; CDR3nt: TGTGCCAGCAGTTTAGGGGCGACAGGGGTAGGAGGCTACACCTTC; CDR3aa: CASSLGATGVGGYTF
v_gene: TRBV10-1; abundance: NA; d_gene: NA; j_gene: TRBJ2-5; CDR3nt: TGCGCCAGCAGTGAGCGTTTAGGGGGGTATCAAGAGACCCAGTACTTC; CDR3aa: CASSERLGGYQETQYF
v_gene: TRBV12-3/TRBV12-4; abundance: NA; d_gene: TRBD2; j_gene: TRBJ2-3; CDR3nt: TGTGCCAGCAGTTTAAGCCTAGCGGGGGCAGATACGCAGTATTTT; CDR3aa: CASSLSLAGADTQYF
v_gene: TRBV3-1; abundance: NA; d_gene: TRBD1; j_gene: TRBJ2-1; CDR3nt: TGTGCCAGCAGCCATTCGACAGGGATGAATGAGCAGTTCTTC; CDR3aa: CASSHSTGMNEQFF
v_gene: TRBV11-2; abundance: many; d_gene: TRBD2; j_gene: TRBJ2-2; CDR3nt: TGTGCCAGCAGCTTATCTAGCGGGGGGGTTGGCACCGGGGAGCTGTTTTTT; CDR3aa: CASSLSSGGVGTGELFF
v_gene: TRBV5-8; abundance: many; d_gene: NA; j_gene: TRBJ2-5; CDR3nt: TGTGCCAGCAGCCCCTATGAGACTGGACCGAGTGAGACCCAGTACTTC; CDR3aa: CASSPYETGPSETQYF
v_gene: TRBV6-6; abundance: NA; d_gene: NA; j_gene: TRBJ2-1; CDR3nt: TGTGCCAGCAGTTTCGGAGTCGATGAGCAGTTCTTC; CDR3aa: CASSFGVDEQFF
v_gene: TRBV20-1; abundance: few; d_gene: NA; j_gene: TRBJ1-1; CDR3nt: TGCAGTGCTGGAAAGAACACTGAAGCTTTCTTT; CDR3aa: CSAGKNTEAFF
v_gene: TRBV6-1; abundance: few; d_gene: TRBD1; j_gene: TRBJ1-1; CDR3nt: TGTGCCAGCAGTGAAGCGGACAGGGGTGGAAAAGCTTTCTTT; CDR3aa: CASSEADRGGKAFF
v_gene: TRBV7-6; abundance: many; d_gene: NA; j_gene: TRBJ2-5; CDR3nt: TGTGCCAGCAGCTTAGCCCGTTCCGAAGAGACCCAGTACTTC; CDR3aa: CASSLARSEETQYF
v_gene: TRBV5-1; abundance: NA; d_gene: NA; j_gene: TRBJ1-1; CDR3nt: TGCGCCAGCAGCACCGGGACGAACACTGAAGCTTTCTTT; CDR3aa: CASSTGTNTEAFF
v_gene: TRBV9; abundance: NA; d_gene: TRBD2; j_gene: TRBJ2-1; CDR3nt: TGTGCCAGCAGCGCTAGGACTAGCGGGGGGGCCGGCTCCTACAATGAGCAGTTCTTC; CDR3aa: CASSARTSGGAGSYNEQFF
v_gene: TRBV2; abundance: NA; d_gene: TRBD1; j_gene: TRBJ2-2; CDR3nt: TGTGCCAGTCACAGGGGCGGGGAGCTGTTTTTT; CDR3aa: CASHRGGELFF
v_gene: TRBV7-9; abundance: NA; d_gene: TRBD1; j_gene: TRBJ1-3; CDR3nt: TGTGCCAGCAGCTCCACACAGGGGGCTAGAAACACCATATATTTT; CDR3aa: CASSSTQGARNTIYF
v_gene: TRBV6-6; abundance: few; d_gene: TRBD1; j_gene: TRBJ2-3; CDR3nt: TGTGCCAGCAGGACAGGGGGTAGGACAGATACGCAGTATTTT; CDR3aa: CASRTGGRTDTQYF
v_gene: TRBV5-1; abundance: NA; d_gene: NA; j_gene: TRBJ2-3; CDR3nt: TGCGCCAGCAGCTTGGAGTCCTTAATGGGGGATACGCAGTATTTT; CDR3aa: CASSLESLMGDTQYF
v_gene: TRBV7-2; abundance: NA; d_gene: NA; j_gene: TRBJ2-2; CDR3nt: TGTGCCAGCATCTTAGACTACGGGAGCACCGGGGAGCTGTTTTTT; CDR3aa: CASILDYGSTGELFF
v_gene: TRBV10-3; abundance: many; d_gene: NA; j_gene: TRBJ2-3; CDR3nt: TGTGCCATCAGTGAGAGCAGGAGACGGGATACGCAGTATTTT; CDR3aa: CAISESRRRDTQYF
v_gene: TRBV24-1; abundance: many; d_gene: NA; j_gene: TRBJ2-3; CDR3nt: TGTGCCACCAGTGATGGTTGGGAGAGGGGTCCAGATACGCAGTATTTT; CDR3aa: CATSDGWERGPDTQYF
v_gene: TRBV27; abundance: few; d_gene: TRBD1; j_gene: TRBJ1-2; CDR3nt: TGTGCCAGCGGGACAGGGGGCTTTGGCTACACCTTC; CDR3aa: CASGTGGFGYTF
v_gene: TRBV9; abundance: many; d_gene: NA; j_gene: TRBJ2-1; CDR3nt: TGTGCCAGCGGCCGAGGAGAGAGCTCCTACAATGAGCAGTTCTTC; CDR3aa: CASGRGESSYNEQFF
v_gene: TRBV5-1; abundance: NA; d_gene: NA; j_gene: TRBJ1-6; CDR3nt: TGCGCCAGCAGCTTGCCTGGGCCGGGGGGTAATTCACCCCTCCACTTT; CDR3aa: CASSLPGPGGNSPLHF
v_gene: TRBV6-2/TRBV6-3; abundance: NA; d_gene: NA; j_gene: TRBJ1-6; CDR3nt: TGTGCCAGCCGTAACAGGGTTAATTCACCCCTCCACTTT; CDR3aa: CASRNRVNSPLHF
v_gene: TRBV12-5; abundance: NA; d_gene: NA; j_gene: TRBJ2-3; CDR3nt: TGTGCTAGTGCCCACGGGGAGTCTAGCACAGATACGCAGTATTTT; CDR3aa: CASAHGESSTDTQYF
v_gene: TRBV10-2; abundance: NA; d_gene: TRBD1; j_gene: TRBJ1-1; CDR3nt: TGCGCCAGCAGTGGAGGGACAGCAGAAGCTTTCTTT; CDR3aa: CASSGGTAEAFF
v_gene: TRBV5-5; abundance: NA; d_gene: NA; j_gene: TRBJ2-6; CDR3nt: TGTGCCAGCAGCTGGACAGACGGGGCCAACGTCCTGACTTTC; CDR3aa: CASSWTDGANVLTF
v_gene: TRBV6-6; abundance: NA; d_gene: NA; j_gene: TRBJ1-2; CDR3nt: TGTGCCAGCAGTTACGCAGGGGAATTCGGCTATGGCTACACCTTC; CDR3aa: CASSYAGEFGYGYTF
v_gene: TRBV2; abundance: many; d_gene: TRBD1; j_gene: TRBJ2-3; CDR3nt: TGTGCCAGCAGTGAAGGGGACAGGGTGCCGTATTTT; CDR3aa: CASSEGDRVPYF
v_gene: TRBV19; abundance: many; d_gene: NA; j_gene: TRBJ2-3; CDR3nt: TGTGCCAGTAGCTCGATTTTCGTCCCGGGGACAGATACGCAGTATTTT; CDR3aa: CASSSIFVPGTDTQYF
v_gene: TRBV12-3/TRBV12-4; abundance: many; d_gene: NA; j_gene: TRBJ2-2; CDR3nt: TGTGCCAGCAGGCTGACCGCTGTGGGGGAACCCGGGGAGCTGTTTTTT; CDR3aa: CASRLTAVGEPGELFF
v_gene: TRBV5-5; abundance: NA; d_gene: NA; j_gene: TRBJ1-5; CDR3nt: TGTGCCAGCAGGCCTACAGGGAACAATCAGCCCCAGCATTTT; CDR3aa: CASRPTGNNQPQHF
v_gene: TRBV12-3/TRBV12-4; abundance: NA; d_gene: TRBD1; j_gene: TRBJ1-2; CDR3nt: TGTGCCAGCAGTACCCAGGGGGGACAGGGCTATGGCTACACCTTC; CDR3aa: CASSTQGGQGYGYTF
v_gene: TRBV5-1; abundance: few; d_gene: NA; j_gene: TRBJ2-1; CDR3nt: TGCGCCAGCAGCTTGTCTCGGGGGAGCTCCTACAATGAGCAGTTCTTC; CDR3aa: CASSLSRGSSYNEQFF
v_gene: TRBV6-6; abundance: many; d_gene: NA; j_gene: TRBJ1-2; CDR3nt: TGTGCCAGCAGTTACTCGGACGGCTACACCTTC; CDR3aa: CASSYSDGYTF
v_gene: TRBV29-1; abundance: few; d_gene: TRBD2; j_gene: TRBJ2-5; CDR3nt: TGCAGCGTGGGACTAGCGGGGGTCGAGACCCAGTACTTC; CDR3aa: CSVGLAGVETQYF
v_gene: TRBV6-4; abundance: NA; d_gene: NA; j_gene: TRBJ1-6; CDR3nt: TGTGCCAGCAGTGAAGTTAATTCACCCCTCCACTTT; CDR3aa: CASSEVNSPLHF
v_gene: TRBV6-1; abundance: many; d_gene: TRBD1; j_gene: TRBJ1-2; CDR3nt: TGTGCCAGCAGTCCGGACAGGGGAGGCTATGGCTACACCTTC; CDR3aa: CASSPDRGGYGYTF
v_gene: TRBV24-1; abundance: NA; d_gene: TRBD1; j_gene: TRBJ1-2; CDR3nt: TGTGCCACCAGTGATCCGAACAGGGGCTATGGCTACACCTTC; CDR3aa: CATSDPNRGYGYTF
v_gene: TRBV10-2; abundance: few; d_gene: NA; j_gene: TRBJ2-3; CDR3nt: TGCGCCAGCAGTGAGTACGGAACTACTAGCACAGATACGCAGTATTTT; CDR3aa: CASSEYGTTSTDTQYF
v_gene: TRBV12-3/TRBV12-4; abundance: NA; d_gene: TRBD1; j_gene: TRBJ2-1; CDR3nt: TGTGCCAGCCCTGGTATAACAGGGGGCAAGGAGCAGTTCTTC; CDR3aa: CASPGITGGKEQFF
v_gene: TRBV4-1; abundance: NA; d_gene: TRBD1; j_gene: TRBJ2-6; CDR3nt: TGCGCCAGCAGCCAGCCGTGGACAGGGGGAGCTGGGGCCAACGTCCTGACTTTC; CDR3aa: CASSQPWTGGAGANVLTF
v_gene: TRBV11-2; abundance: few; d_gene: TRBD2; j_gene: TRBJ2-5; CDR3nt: TGTGCCAGCAGCATGGGACTAGCGGGGGGCCAGGAGACCCAGTACTTC; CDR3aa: CASSMGLAGGQETQYF
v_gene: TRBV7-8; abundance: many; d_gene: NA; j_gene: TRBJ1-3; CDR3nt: TGTGCCAGCAGCTACGAGGGAAACACCATATATTTT; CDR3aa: CASSYEGNTIYF
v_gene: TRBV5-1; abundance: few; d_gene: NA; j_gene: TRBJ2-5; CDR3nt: TGCGCCAGCAGCATCCAAGAGACCCAGTACTTC; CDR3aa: CASSIQETQYF
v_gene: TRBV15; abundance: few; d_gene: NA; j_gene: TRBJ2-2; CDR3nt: TGTGCCACCAGCAAACCCGGGACGGCGAACACCGGGGAGCTGTTTTTT; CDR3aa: CATSKPGTANTGELFF
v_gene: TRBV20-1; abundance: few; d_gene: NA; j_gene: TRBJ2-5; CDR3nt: TGCAGTGCTAGTAGCACAGGCCAAGAGACCCAGTACTTC; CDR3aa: CSASSTGQETQYF
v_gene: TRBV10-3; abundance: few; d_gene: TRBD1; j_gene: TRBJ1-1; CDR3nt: TGTGCCATCAGGACAGGGTCGGACACTGAAGCTTTCTTT; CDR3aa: CAIRTGSDTEAFF
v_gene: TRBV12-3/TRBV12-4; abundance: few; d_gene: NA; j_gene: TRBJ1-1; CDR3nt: TGTGCCAGCAGTTTAGTGGGCATGAACACTGAAGCTTTCTTT; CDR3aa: CASSLVGMNTEAFF
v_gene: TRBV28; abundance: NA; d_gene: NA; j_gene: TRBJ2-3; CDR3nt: TGTGCCAGCAGCCCAATATCAGGGGAGAGCACAGATACGCAGTATTTT; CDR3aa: CASSPISGESTDTQYF
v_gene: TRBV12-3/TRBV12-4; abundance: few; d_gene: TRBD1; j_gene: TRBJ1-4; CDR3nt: TGTGCCAGCAGTACGACAGGGCCGGGGGAAAAACTGTTTTTT; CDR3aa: CASSTTGPGEKLFF
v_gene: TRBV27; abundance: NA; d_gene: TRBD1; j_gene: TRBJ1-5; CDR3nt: TGTGCCAGCAGTTCCTCAGGGGGCGCGACTCAGCCCCAGCATTTT; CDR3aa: CASSSSGGATQPQHF
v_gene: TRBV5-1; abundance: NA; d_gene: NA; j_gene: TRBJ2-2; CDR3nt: TGCGCCAGCAGCATAGACGGCCCGCACACCGGGGAGCTGTTTTTT; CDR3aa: CASSIDGPHTGELFF
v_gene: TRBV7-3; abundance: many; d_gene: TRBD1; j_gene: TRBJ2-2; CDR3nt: TGTGCCAGCAGCTCACAGGGGGCCGGGGAGCTGTTTTTT; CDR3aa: CASSSQGAGELFF
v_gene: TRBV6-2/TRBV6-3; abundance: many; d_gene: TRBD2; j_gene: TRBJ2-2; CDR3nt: TGTGCCATCCAGCCAGTCCGGACTAGCGGGGGGCCATCTAACACCGGGGAGCTGTTTTTT; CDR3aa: CAIQPVRTSGGPSNTGELFF